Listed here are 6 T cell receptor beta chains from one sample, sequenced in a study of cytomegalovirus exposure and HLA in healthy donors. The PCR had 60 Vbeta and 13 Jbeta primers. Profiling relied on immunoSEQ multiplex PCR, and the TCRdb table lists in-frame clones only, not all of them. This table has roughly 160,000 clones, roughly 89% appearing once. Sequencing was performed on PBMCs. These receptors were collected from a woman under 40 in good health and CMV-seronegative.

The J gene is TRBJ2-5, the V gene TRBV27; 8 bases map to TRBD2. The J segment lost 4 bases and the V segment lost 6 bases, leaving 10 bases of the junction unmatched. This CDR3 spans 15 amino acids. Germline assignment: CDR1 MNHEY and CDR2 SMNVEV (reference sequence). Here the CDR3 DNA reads TGTGCCAGCAGGTTCTTCGGGGGGGGAAGAGAGACCCAGTACTTC. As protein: CASRFFGGGRETQYF.

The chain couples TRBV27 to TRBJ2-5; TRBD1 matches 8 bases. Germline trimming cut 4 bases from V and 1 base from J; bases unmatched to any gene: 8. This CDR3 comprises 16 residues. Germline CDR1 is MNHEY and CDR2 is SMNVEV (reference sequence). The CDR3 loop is CASSSSTGDIQETQYF. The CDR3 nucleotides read TGTGCCAGCAGTTCCTCGACAGGGGATATCCAAGAGACCCAGTACTTC.

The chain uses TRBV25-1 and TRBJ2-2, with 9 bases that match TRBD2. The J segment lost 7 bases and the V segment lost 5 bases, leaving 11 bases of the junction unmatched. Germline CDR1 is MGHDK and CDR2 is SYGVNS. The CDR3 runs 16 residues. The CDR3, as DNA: TGTGCCAGCAGTCTAACCGGGACTAGCATTTTCGGGGAGCTGTTTTTT. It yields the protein CASSLTGTSIFGELFF.

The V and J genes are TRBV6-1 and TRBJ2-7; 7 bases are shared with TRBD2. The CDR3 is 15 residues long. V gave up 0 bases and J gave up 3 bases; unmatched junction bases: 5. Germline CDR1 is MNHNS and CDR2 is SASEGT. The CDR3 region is CASSEARRGSYEQYF. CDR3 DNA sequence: TGTGCCAGCAGTGAAGCGAGGCGGGGGAGCTACGAGCAGTACTTC.

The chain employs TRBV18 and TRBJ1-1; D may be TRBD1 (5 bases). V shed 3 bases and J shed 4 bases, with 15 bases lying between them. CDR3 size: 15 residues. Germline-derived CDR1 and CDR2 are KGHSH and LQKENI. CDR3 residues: CASSPAKGQGTEAFF. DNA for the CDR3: TGTGCCAGCTCACCTGCCAAGGGCCAGGGCACTGAAGCTTTCTTT.

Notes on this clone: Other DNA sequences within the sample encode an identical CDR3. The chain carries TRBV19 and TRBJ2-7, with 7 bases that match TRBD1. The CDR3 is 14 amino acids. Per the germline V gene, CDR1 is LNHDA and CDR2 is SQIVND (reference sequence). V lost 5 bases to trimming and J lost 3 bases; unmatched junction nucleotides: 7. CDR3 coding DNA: TGTGCCAGTAGTCCGGGACAGTGGGGCTACGAGCAGTACTTC. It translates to CASSPGQWGYEQYF. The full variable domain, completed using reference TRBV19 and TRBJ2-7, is DGGITQSPKYLFRKEGQNVTLSCEQNLNHDAMYWYRQDPGQGLRLIYYSQIVNDFQKGDIAEGYSVSREKKESFPLTVTSAQKNPTAFYLCASSPGQWGYEQYFGPGTRLTVT.